This T cell receptor beta chain is from a study of blood T cell repertoires in COVID-19. Trimming took 4 bases from V and 2 from J; bases not matched to a gene: 8. CDR1 and CDR2 from the germline V gene are SGHNT and YYREEE (reference sequence). The CDR3 totals 17 residues. The table lists this clone with a count of one. Clones were sequenced by immunoSEQ multiplex PCR, and TCRdb holds only the in-frame ones, with some missing. Of over 65,000 clones in the sample, approximately 86% were seen once. This rearrangement joins TRBV5-4 to TRBJ2-3; 12 nucleotides match TRBD2. The sequenced sample consisted of peripheral blood. This clonotype was obtained from a human donor in a cohort sampled during active COVID-19. The CDR3 DNA reads TGTGCCAGCAGCCGGACTAGCGGGGACTTAAACACAGATACGCAGTATTTT. It is translated as CASSRTSGDLNTDTQYF.